This is a list of T cell receptor beta chains from one sample in a study of blood T cell repertoires in COVID-19. Clones were read by immunoSEQ multiplex PCR, and TCRdb kept only the in-frame ones, dropping some. The table has some 180,000 clones, roughly four fifths seen once. Sequencing was performed on peripheral blood. These receptor sequences come from a human donor in a cohort sampled during active COVID-19. CDR3s include the opening cysteine and the closing phenylalanine or tryptophan. D genes are given only for firm matches. Clone sizes are given selectively: once, few, many, or a class where the clone is expanded.

j_gene,d_gene,abundance,v_gene,CDR3nt,CDR3aa
TRBJ1-5,NA,once,TRBV6-5,TGTGCCAGCAGCACAACCTCAGGGGATCAGCCCCAGCATTTT,CASSTTSGDQPQHF
TRBJ2-6,NA,NA,TRBV7-6,TGTGCCACGGGCTCTGGGGCCAACGTCCTGACTTTC,CATGSGANVLTF
TRBJ2-5,NA,NA,TRBV2,TGTGCCAGCAGTGAAACCAGGGAAGAGACCCAGTACTTC,CASSETREETQYF
TRBJ2-7,NA,few,TRBV5-4,TGTGCCAGCAGCCTAAGTAACAGGGAATACGAGCAGTACTTC,CASSLSNREYEQYF
TRBJ1-1,NA,NA,TRBV5-5,TGTGCCAGCAATAAGAGGGAGAACACTGAAGCTTTCTTT,CASNKRENTEAFF
TRBJ2-1,NA,NA,TRBV5-1,TGCGCCAGCAGCTTGGTCGGGGTGGGCAATGAGCAGTTCTTC,CASSLVGVGNEQFF
TRBJ2-1,TRBD2,NA,TRBV2,TGTGCCAGCAGTGAAGCGCTCCTAGCGGGAGAGCAGTTCTTC,CASSEALLAGEQFF
TRBJ2-1,TRBD2,NA,TRBV4-1,TGCGCCAGCAGCCAAGAAGGGACTCGCGGGGGGGGGAATGAGCAGTTCTTC,CASSQEGTRGGGNEQFF
TRBJ1-6,TRBD1,once,TRBV30,TGTGCCTGGAGTCCATACTCCGGACAGGCGAAAGGCCTAGGTTATAATTCACCCCTCCACTTT,CAWSPYSGQAKGLGYNSPLHF
TRBJ1-3,NA,few,TRBV5-4,TGTGCCAGCAGCTTGGACAGCTCTGGAAACACCATATATTTT,CASSLDSSGNTIYF
TRBJ1-2,NA,NA,TRBV14,TGTGCCTCAGCCCGAGGCAGTAACTATGGCTACACCTTC,CASARGSNYGYTF
TRBJ2-5,TRBD2,NA,TRBV5-1,TGCGCCAGCAGCTTGAGAACTAGCGGGGGCGAACAAGAGACCCAGTACTTC,CASSLRTSGGEQETQYF
TRBJ1-6,NA,NA,TRBV3-1/TRBV3-2,TGTGCCAGCAGCCAAGATTACCCGAACACCTATAATTCACCCCTCCACTTT,CASSQDYPNTYNSPLHF
TRBJ2-3,TRBD1,NA,TRBV9,TGTGCCAGCACCCGGACAGGGGCCTCCACAGATACGCAGTATTTT,CASTRTGASTDTQYF
TRBJ1-2,NA,NA,TRBV19,TGTGCCAGTAGTATGAAAGCGGTCTATGGCTACACCTTC,CASSMKAVYGYTF
TRBJ1-1,NA,NA,TRBV5-1,TGCGCCAGCAGCTTCCGGGGCACTGAAGCTTTCTTT,CASSFRGTEAFF
TRBJ2-7,NA,NA,TRBV27,TGTGCCAGCAGTGCGAGCTCCTACGAGCAGTACTTC,CASSASSYEQYF
TRBJ2-7,TRBD1,NA,TRBV15,TGTGCCACCAGCGTCCGGGACAGCCTCTCCTACGAGCAGTACTTC,CATSVRDSLSYEQYF
TRBJ2-1,NA,NA,TRBV9,TGTGCCAGCAGCGTACAGGGCTCCTACAATGAGCAGTTCTTC,CASSVQGSYNEQFF
TRBJ2-1,TRBD2,NA,TRBV4-1,TGCGCCAGCAGCCAAGCGTCGGTAGCGGGGGAACCCAATGAGCAGTTCTTC,CASSQASVAGEPNEQFF
TRBJ1-1,NA,NA,TRBV9,TGTGCCAGCAGCGTAGTGGAGGGAGGGACTGAAGCTTTCTTT,CASSVVEGGTEAFF
TRBJ2-5,TRBD1,NA,TRBV29-1,TGCAGCGTCGAGGGGACAGGTGGAGAGACCCAGTACTTC,CSVEGTGGETQYF
TRBJ2-3,TRBD2,NA,TRBV25-1,TGTGCCAGCAGTGAATTTAGCGGGGGGGCAACCACAGATACGCAGTATTTT,CASSEFSGGATTDTQYF
TRBJ2-2,TRBD1,NA,TRBV19,TGTGCCAGTAGTATTCTCCAGGGGGCTGCCGGGGAGCTGTTTTTT,CASSILQGAAGELFF
TRBJ2-7,NA,NA,TRBV6-5,TGTGCCAGCAGTTACACAAGACAGGCCCTGGAGCAGTACTTC,CASSYTRQALEQYF
TRBJ1-1,NA,NA,TRBV12-3/TRBV12-4,TGTGCCAGCAGTTTTTCCGGGAGTACTGAAGCTTTCTTT,CASSFSGSTEAFF
TRBJ1-1,NA,NA,TRBV12-5,TGTGCTAGTGGTTTGGCGATCAGGGGAGTTACTGAAGCTTTCTTT,CASGLAIRGVTEAFF
TRBJ2-1,TRBD2,NA,TRBV19,TGTGCCAGTAGTATAGGTGCAGCTAGCGGTTTAAAAGATGAGCAGTTCTTC,CASSIGAASGLKDEQFF
TRBJ1-4,TRBD1,NA,TRBV4-2,TGTGCCAGCAGCCAAGATTTAGGGGGCGGTAATGAAAAACTGTTTTTT,CASSQDLGGGNEKLFF
TRBJ2-2,NA,NA,TRBV19,TGTGCCAGTAGCCTAGGACAGTTGATGACGAACACCGGGGAGCTGTTTTTT,CASSLGQLMTNTGELFF
TRBJ2-7,TRBD1,once,TRBV4-1,TGCGCCAGCAGCCAACCGGGACAGGGGAACGAGCAGTACTTC,CASSQPGQGNEQYF
TRBJ1-2,TRBD1,NA,TRBV18,TGTGCCAGCTCACCGGGACAGGGGTATGGCTACACCTTC,CASSPGQGYGYTF
TRBJ2-7,NA,NA,TRBV19,TGTGCCAGTAGTATAGGCCGAGGACTGTACTACGAGCAGTACTTC,CASSIGRGLYYEQYF
TRBJ1-1,TRBD1,NA,TRBV3-1/TRBV3-2,TGTGCCAGCAGCCAATCAACCGGGACAGGGCCTGTTACTTTCTTT,CASSQSTGTGPVTFF
TRBJ2-7,NA,NA,TRBV4-1,TGCGCCAGCAGCCAAGGAACAGGTTACTACGAGCAGTACTTC,CASSQGTGYYEQYF
TRBJ1-2,TRBD1,NA,TRBV18,TGTGCCAGCTCACGTGACAGGGCCGGCTATGGCTACACCTTC,CASSRDRAGYGYTF
TRBJ2-7,NA,NA,TRBV11-1,TGTGCCAGCAGCTTGTACAGGGCATGGGAGCAGTACTTC,CASSLYRAWEQYF
TRBJ2-5,TRBD2,NA,TRBV2,TGTGCCAGCAGTGTGGCTAGCGGGGGAATACAGACCCAGTACTTC,CASSVASGGIQTQYF
TRBJ1-1,NA,NA,TRBV7-3,TGTGCCAGCAGCCCCAGGGGCCGTACTGAAGCTTTCTTT,CASSPRGRTEAFF
TRBJ2-6,TRBD1,NA,TRBV7-3,TGTGCCAGCAGCTTCCCCCCGGGACAGGGTCCCGGGGCCAACGTCCTGACTTTC,CASSFPPGQGPGANVLTF
TRBJ2-7,TRBD1,NA,TRBV4-2,TGTGCCAGCAGCCAAGAGGGACAGGGCGCCTCCTACGAGCAGTACTTC,CASSQEGQGASYEQYF
TRBJ2-7,TRBD1,NA,TRBV5-1,TGCGCCAGCAGCTCAACGGGACAGGGTCGCAACGAGCAGTACTTC,CASSSTGQGRNEQYF
TRBJ1-2,NA,NA,TRBV6-5,TGTGCCAGCAGTTACGGACAGTATTCTAACTATGGCTACACCTTC,CASSYGQYSNYGYTF
TRBJ2-5,NA,NA,TRBV15,TGTGCCACCAGCCCCGGGGTTGAGACCCAGTACTTC,CATSPGVETQYF
TRBJ1-2,NA,NA,TRBV9,TGTGCCAGCAGCGTAGGCCTTGGACAACTCTATGGCTACACCTTC,CASSVGLGQLYGYTF
TRBJ2-7,TRBD2,once,TRBV5-1,TGCGCCAGCAGCTCGGGACTAGCGGGGAAGGAGTACTTC,CASSSGLAGKEYF
TRBJ2-6,NA,NA,TRBV19,TGTGCCAGTAGTAAGCGGCAGACCTACTCTGGGGCCAACGTCCTGACTTTC,CASSKRQTYSGANVLTF
TRBJ1-1,NA,NA,TRBV6-4,TGTGCCAGCAGTGAAGGTGCAGGGATGAACACTGAAGCTTTCTTT,CASSEGAGMNTEAFF